The 9 T cell receptor beta chains given below trace back to one sample, sequenced in a study of T cell responses to AZD1222 COVID-19 vaccine. Using immunoSEQ multiplex PCR, the repertoire was profiled, and TCRdb retains in-frame clones only, with some absent. Here the sample spans 150,000 to 200,000 clones, 85% to 95% being singletons. Here the sequenced sample was peripheral blood, taken on day 0 of AZD1222 vaccination. These receptors were collected from an adult in good health.

The V gene is TRBV19, the J gene TRBJ2-2; a weak D match, TRBD1 (6 bases). The CDR3 sequence is 15 residues long. The germline CDR1 and CDR2 sequences are LNHDA and SQIVND (reference sequence). Deletions cut 4 bases from V and 6 bases from J, with 15 bases between. CDR3: CASSSEQGRAGELFF. For the CDR3, the DNA is TGTGCCAGTAGTAGTGAACAGGGCCGGGCCGGGGAGCTGTTTTTT.

The chain is built from TRBV15 and TRBJ1-3; TRBD1 might be the D (5 bases). The CDR3 extends over 15 amino acids. Germline V CDR1 and CDR2: LNHNV, YYDKDF (reference sequence). Trimming removed 0 bases at V and 0 bases at J, with 6 bases between. CDR3 nucleotide sequence: TGTGCCACCAGCAGAGAGGGGGGCTCTGGAAACACCATATATTTT. Translating it yields CATSREGGSGNTIYF.

This clone was seen a single time. This sequence joins TRBV9 and TRBJ2-3; 12 bases align to TRBD2. Per the germline V gene, CDR1 is SGDLS and CDR2 is YYNGEE. The CDR3 has 16 residues. J was trimmed by 6 bases and V by 2 bases; bases with no gene match: 7. The CDR3 bases are TGTGCCAGCAGCGTCGAGGGACTAGCGGGTTCGGATACGCAGTATTTT. Its protein product is CASSVEGLAGSDTQYF.

The chain recombines TRBV5-6 with TRBJ1-2; no firm D call. The CDR3 runs 12 residues. Germline CDR1 is SGHDT and CDR2 is YYEEEE. Trimming removed 1 base from V and 5 bases from J, with 6 bases in between. CDR3 protein: CASSLTEYGYTF. In DNA, the CDR3 is TGTGCCAGCAGCTTGACAGAATATGGCTACACCTTC.

This sequence joins TRBV5-1 and TRBJ2-2, with no clear D. The CDR3 has 15 amino acids. Germline-derived CDR1 and CDR2 are SGHRS and YFSETQ. The V gene lost 1 base and the J gene lost 0 bases, with 7 bases spanning the gap. CDR3 protein: CASSLLRANTGELFF. As DNA, the CDR3 is TGCGCCAGCAGCTTGTTAAGGGCGAACACCGGGGAGCTGTTTTTT. Looking up the rest from reference TRBV5-1 and TRBJ2-2 gives the full variable domain: KAGVTQTPRYLIKTRGQQVTLSCSPISGHRSVSWYQQTPGQGLQFLFEYFSETQRNKGNFPGRFSGRQFSNSRSEMNVSTLELGDSALYLCASSLLRANTGELFFGEGSRLTVL.

The chain links TRBV7-6 to TRBJ1-4; D is possibly TRBD1 (6 bases). Germline V gene lookup returns CDR1 SGHVS and CDR2 FNYEAQ. The CDR3 totals 15 residues. Deletions cut 1 base from V and 11 bases from J, with 17 bases between. CDR3 residues: CASSLVDQPQGKLFF. The CDR3 nucleotides read TGTGCCAGCAGCTTAGTGGACCAACCTCAGGGGAAACTGTTTTTT. Complete variable domain (other parts from reference TRBV7-6 and TRBJ1-4): GAGVSQSPRYKVTKRGQDVALRCDPISGHVSLYWYRQALGQGPEFLTYFNYEAQQDKSGLPNDRFSAERPEGSISTLTIQRTEQRDSAMYRCASSLVDQPQGKLFFGSGTQLSVL.

This clone was found once. The chain links TRBV18 to TRBJ1-1, with 8 bases lining up with TRBD1. Germline assignment: CDR1 KGHSH and CDR2 LQKENI. The CDR3 runs to 13 residues. Trimming removed 3 bases from V and 10 bases from J; junction bases left unmatched: 7. The CDR3 spells CASSPPDRGRAFF. For the CDR3, the DNA is TGTGCCAGCTCACCTCCAGACAGGGGCAGAGCTTTCTTT. Together with reference TRBV18 and TRBJ1-1, the CDR3 gives the full variable domain: NAGVMQNPRHLVRRRGQEARLRCSPMKGHSHVYWYRQLPEEGLKFMVYLQKENIIDESGMPKERFSAEFPKEGPSILRIQQVVRGDSAAYFCASSPPDRGRAFFGQGTRLTVV.

The chain recombines TRBV9 with TRBJ2-1; D is unclear. The CDR3 consists of 15 residues. V gave up 0 bases and J gave up 4 bases, with 11 bases separating them. CDR1 and CDR2 (germline): SGDLS, YYNGEE. The CDR3 nucleotides are TGTGCCAGCAGCGTAGAGCCCAAAAGGTACAATGAGCAGTTCTTC. It is translated as CASSVEPKRYNEQFF.

This chain links TRBV9 with TRBJ2-1; D gene uncertain. The V gene lost 0 bases and the J gene lost 10 bases, with 11 bases spanning the gap. Germline V gene data show CDR1 as SGDLS and CDR2 as YYNGEE. The CDR3 runs to 13 residues. CDR3 in DNA: TGTGCCAGCAGCGTAGCTGGGCGGTACGAGCAGTTCTTC. The encoded protein is CASSVAGRYEQFF.